This T cell receptor beta chain derives from a study of blood T cell repertoires in COVID-19. As for the study in general: Nucleic acid was either cDNA or gDNA, and it came from T cells, B-cell-depleted T cells, or PBMCs.

Authors' analysis steps: Reference gene primer amplification yielded estimated nucleated cell counts. Profiling relied on immunoSEQ multiplex PCR, and the TCRdb table lists in-frame clones only, not all of them. D and trimming come from the DNA, and the V and J calls and clone size come from that table. The sample contains about 88,000 clones, around nine tenths of which appear only once. There are 16 residues in the CDR3. Germline values: CDR1 SGHVS, CDR2 FQNEAQ. V shed 5 bases, J shed 2 bases, and the junction held 8 bases outside the gene matches. The sample comprised peripheral blood. The clonotype originates from a man older than 75 with acute or convalescent COVID-19. The gene calls are TRBV7-8 and TRBJ1-5; TRBD1 matches at 8 bases. The CDR3 region is CASSPATGGGNQPQHF. The CDR3 DNA sequence: TGTGCCAGCAGCCCGGCCACAGGGGGTGGCAATCAGCCCCAGCATTTT.